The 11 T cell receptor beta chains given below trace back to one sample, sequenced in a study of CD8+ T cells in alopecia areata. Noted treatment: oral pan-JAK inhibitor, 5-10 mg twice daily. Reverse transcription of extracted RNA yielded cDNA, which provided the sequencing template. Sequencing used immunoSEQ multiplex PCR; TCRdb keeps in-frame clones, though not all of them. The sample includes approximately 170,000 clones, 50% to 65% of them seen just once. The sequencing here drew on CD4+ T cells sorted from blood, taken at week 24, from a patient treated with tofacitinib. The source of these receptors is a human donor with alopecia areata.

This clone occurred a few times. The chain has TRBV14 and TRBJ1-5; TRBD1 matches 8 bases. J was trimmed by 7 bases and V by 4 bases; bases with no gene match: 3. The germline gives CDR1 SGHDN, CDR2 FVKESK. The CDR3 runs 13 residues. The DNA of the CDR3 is TGTGCCAGCAGCCGCGACAGGGGACAGCCCCAGCATTTT. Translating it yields CASSRDRGQPQHF.

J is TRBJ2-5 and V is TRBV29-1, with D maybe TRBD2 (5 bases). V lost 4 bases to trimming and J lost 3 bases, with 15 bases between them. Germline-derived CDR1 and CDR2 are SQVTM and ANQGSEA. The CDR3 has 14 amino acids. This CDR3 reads CSVGGRHSKETQYF. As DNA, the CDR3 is TGCAGCGTTGGAGGGCGGCACTCGAAAGAGACCCAGTACTTC.

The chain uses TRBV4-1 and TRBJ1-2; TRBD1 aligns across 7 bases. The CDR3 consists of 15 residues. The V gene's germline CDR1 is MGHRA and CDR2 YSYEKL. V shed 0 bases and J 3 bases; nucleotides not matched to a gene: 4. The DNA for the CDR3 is TGCGCCAGCAGCCAAGATCCAGGGGGATACTATGGCTACACCTTC. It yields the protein CASSQDPGGYYGYTF.

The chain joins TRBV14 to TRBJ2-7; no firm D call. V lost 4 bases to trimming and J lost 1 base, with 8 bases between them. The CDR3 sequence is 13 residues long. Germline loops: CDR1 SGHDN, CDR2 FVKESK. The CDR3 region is CASSLSSSYEQYF. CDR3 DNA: TGTGCCAGCAGCCTCTCGTCTTCCTACGAGCAGTACTTC.

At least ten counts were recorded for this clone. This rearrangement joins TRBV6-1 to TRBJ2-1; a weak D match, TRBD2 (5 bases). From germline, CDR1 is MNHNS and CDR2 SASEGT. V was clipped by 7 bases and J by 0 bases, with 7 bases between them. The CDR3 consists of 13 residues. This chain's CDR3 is CASKRSSYNEQFF. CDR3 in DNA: TGTGCCAGCAAGCGGAGCTCCTACAATGAGCAGTTCTTC.

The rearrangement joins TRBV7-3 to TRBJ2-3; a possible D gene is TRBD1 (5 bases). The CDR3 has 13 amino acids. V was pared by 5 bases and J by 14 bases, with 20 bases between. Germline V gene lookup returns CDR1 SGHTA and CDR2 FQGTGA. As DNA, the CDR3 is TGTGCCAGCAGCGTTACTGGGCAGGGCGGATTGTATTTT. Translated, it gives CASSVTGQGGLYF.

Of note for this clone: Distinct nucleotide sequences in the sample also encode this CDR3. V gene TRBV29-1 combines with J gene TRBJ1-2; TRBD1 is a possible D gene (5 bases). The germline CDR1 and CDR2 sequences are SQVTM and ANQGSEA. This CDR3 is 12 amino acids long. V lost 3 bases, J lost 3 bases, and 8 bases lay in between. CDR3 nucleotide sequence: TGCAGCGTTGACAGGGTTGACTATGGCTACACCTTC. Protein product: CSVDRVDYGYTF.

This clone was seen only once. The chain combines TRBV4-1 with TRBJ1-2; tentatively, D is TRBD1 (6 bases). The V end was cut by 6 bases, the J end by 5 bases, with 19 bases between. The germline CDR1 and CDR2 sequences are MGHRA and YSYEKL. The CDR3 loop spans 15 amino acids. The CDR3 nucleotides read TGCGCCAGCAGTCGCTCCTTGGACAGAGTATATGGCTACACCTTC. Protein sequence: CASSRSLDRVYGYTF.

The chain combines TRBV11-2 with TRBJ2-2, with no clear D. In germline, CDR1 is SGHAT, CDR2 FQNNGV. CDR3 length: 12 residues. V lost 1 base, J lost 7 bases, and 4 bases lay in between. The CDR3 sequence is CASSLGVGELFF. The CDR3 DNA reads TGTGCCAGCAGCTTAGGGGTCGGGGAGCTGTTTTTT.

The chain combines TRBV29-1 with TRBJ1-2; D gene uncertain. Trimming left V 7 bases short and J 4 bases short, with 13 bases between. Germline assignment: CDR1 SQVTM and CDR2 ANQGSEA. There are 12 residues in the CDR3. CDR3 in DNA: TGCAGCGGTGCGGACGGTCGCTATGGCTACACCTTC. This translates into CSGADGRYGYTF.

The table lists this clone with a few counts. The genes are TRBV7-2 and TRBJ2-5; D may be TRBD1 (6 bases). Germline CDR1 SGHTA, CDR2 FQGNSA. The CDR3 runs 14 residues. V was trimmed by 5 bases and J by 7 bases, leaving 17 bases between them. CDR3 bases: TGTGCCAGCAGCACTAGGCCAGGGGATGGGACCCAGTACTTC. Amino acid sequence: CASSTRPGDGTQYF.